Listed below are T cell receptor beta chains from one sample, sequenced in a study of blood T cell repertoires in COVID-19. Using immunoSEQ multiplex PCR, the repertoire was profiled, and TCRdb retains in-frame clones only, with some absent. The table has tens of thousands of clones, under 85% seen once. Sequencing input: peripheral blood. Receptor source: a human donor in a cohort sampled during active COVID-19. Both conserved end residues are part of each CDR3. A D gene is named only where the DNA matches it firmly. Clone size, where shown, is once, few, many, or a class for clones that have expanded.

TRBJ1-1	.	TRBV29-1	.	CSAVGGLTEAFF	TGCAGCGCTGTCGGGGGGCTAACTGAAGCTTTCTTT
TRBJ2-5	TRBD2	TRBV14	once	CASSQEIWLAGSQETQYF	TGTGCCAGCAGCCAAGAAATTTGGCTAGCGGGGTCCCAAGAGACCCAGTACTTC
TRBJ1-6	.	TRBV30	.	CASNSPWDSPLHF	TGTGCCAGCAACAGTCCCTGGGATTCACCCCTCCACTTT
TRBJ2-3	.	TRBV14	.	CASSLRLRDTQYF	TGTGCCAGCAGCTTACGACTCCGAGATACGCAGTATTTT
TRBJ1-6	.	TRBV27	.	CASSLSGVDSPLHF	TGTGCCAGCAGTTTATCAGGGGTTGACTCACCCCTCCACTTT
TRBJ1-1	.	TRBV10-3	few	CAINPTGSDTEAFF	TGTGCCATAAACCCCACAGGATCCGACACTGAAGCTTTCTTT
TRBJ2-3	.	TRBV19	.	CASSGGKADTQYF	TGTGCCAGTAGTGGGGGGAAAGCAGATACGCAGTATTTT
TRBJ1-5	.	TRBV6-6	.	CASSGQLSNQPQHF	TGTGCCAGCAGTGGACAGCTTAGCAATCAGCCCCAGCATTTT
TRBJ1-1	TRBD1	TRBV12-3/TRBV12-4	.	CASTRTGDTEAFF	TGTGCCAGCACCCGGACAGGGGACACTGAAGCTTTCTTT
TRBJ2-2	.	TRBV5-1	.	CASSLLSGVNTGELFF	TGCGCCAGCAGCTTGTTGTCGGGGGTGAACACCGGGGAGCTGTTTTTT
TRBJ2-7	TRBD2	TRBV2	.	CASTPLLGGGAYEQYF	TGTGCCAGCACCCCCCTTTTGGGCGGGGGGGCTTACGAGCAGTACTTC
TRBJ2-1	TRBD2	TRBV3-1/TRBV3-2	few	CASSPRGLAGVGSYNEQFF	TGTGCCAGCAGCCCTCGGGGGCTAGCGGGGGTTGGGTCCTACAATGAGCAGTTCTTC
TRBJ1-1	.	TRBV5-4	.	CASSLARGATEAFF	TGTGCCAGCAGCTTGGCTCGGGGGGCCACTGAAGCTTTCTTT
TRBJ1-1	TRBD1	TRBV6-6	.	CASSSGQGWNTEAFF	TGTGCCAGCAGTTCCGGACAGGGTTGGAACACTGAAGCTTTCTTT
TRBJ2-3	.	TRBV5-1	.	CASSWWGEDTQYF	TGCGCCAGCAGCTGGTGGGGGGAGGATACGCAGTATTTT
TRBJ1-1	.	TRBV10-1	.	CASSAGGRTEAFF	TGCGCCAGCAGTGCGGGGGGACGCACTGAAGCTTTCTTT
TRBJ2-7	TRBD2	TRBV7-8	.	CASSVLAGGLYEQYF	TGTGCCAGCAGCGTACTAGCGGGGGGTCTATACGAGCAGTACTTC
TRBJ2-7	TRBD1	TRBV5-6	.	CASSSPHLPGQVPYEQYF	TGTGCCAGCAGCTCGCCCCACCTTCCGGGACAGGTGCCCTACGAGCAGTACTTC
TRBJ1-2	.	TRBV11-2	.	CASSSGGTLYGYTF	TGTGCCAGCAGCTCAGGCGGGACGCTCTATGGCTACACCTTC
TRBJ1-1	.	TRBV5-1	.	CASSLGSLNTEAFF	TGCGCCAGCAGCTTGGGCAGTTTGAACACTGAAGCTTTCTTT
TRBJ1-2	.	TRBV6-5	.	CASSYPGRGYTF	TGTGCCAGCAGTTACCCGGGGAGGGGCTACACCTTC
TRBJ2-5	TRBD2	TRBV11-1	.	CASSYYTGGPQETQYF	TGTGCCAGCAGCTACTATACGGGGGGACCCCAAGAGACCCAGTACTTC
TRBJ1-4	TRBD1	TRBV25-1	many	CASSGWDRGEEKLFF	TGTGCCAGCAGTGGGTGGGACAGGGGCGAAGAAAAACTGTTTTTT
TRBJ1-1	TRBD1	TRBV5-1	.	CASSSGQGLPLNTEAFF	TGCGCCAGCAGCTCCGGACAGGGGCTTCCTTTGAACACTGAAGCTTTCTTT
TRBJ2-5	.	TRBV5-4	.	CASSPMVGRGQETQYF	TGTGCCAGCAGCCCAATGGTCGGGCGGGGCCAAGAGACCCAGTACTTC
TRBJ2-1	.	TRBV7-2	.	CASARLGHYNEQFF	TGTGCCAGCGCCCGATTGGGCCACTACAATGAGCAGTTCTTC
TRBJ1-2	TRBD1	TRBV10-2	.	CASSESLDRGLTF	TGCGCCAGCAGTGAGTCGTTGGACAGGGGTTTGACCTTC
TRBJ1-5	TRBD1	TRBV18	.	CASSPWDRGWEPQHF	TGTGCCAGCTCACCCTGGGACAGGGGGTGGGAGCCCCAGCATTTT
TRBJ2-7	.	TRBV19	.	CASSIDLADFAYEQYF	TGTGCCAGTAGTATAGATCTGGCGGACTTCGCTTACGAGCAGTACTTC
TRBJ2-7	TRBD1	TRBV30	.	CAWSGSAGQAFSYEQYF	TGTGCCTGGAGTGGGTCTGCTGGACAGGCATTCTCCTACGAGCAGTACTTC
TRBJ2-3	.	TRBV6-1	.	CASSERGGRSSTDTQYF	TGTGCCAGCAGTGAACGGGGTGGGCGTTCTAGCACAGATACGCAGTATTTT
TRBJ2-7	.	TRBV6-5	.	CASSRTGRAYEQYF	TGTGCCAGCAGTAGAACAGGGAGGGCCTACGAGCAGTACTTC
TRBJ2-7	.	TRBV7-9	few	CASRWPRGHDEQYF	TGTGCCAGCAGGTGGCCCCGGGGACACGACGAGCAGTACTTC
TRBJ2-7	TRBD2	TRBV10-2	.	CASSASGGHEQYF	TGCGCCAGCAGTGCTAGCGGGGGACACGAGCAGTACTTC
TRBJ1-2	.	TRBV5-5	.	CASSLFRAGIYGYTF	TGTGCCAGCAGCTTGTTCCGTGCAGGGATCTATGGCTACACCTTC
TRBJ1-1	.	TRBV5-1	.	CASSLELGGTEAFF	TGCGCCAGCAGCCTGGAATTAGGGGGCACTGAAGCTTTCTTT
TRBJ2-7	TRBD2	TRBV3-1/TRBV3-2	.	CASSRLAGGPYEQYF	TGTGCCAGCAGCCGTCTAGCGGGGGGGCCGTACGAGCAGTACTTC
TRBJ1-2	TRBD1	TRBV28	.	CASSSQGAGDGYTF	TGTGCCAGCAGTTCACAGGGGGCAGGGGATGGCTACACCTTC
TRBJ1-1	TRBD1	TRBV29-1	few	CSASGQGSEAFF	TGCAGCGCCTCTGGACAGGGCTCTGAAGCTTTCTTT
TRBJ1-2	TRBD1	TRBV20-1	few	CSVGQGKGYTF	TGCAGTGTGGGACAGGGGAAAGGCTACACCTTC
TRBJ2-2	.	TRBV7-9	.	CASSIAGSDTGELFF	TGTGCCAGCAGCATTGCGGGGTCGGACACCGGGGAGCTGTTTTTT
TRBJ2-5	TRBD1	TRBV6-5	once	CASSPIRDSYETQYF	TGTGCCAGCAGTCCTATTCGGGACAGCTATGAGACCCAGTACTTC
TRBJ1-1	TRBD1	TRBV7-2	.	CASSPDRATRTEAFF	TGTGCCAGCAGCCCAGACAGGGCGACACGCACTGAAGCTTTCTTT
TRBJ2-5	TRBD1	TRBV24-1	.	CATSGWTGGWETQYF	TGTGCCACCAGTGGGTGGACAGGGGGCTGGGAGACCCAGTACTTC
TRBJ2-1	TRBD2	TRBV6-5	few	CASSYSAGEGNEQFF	TGTGCCAGCAGTTACTCTGCGGGGGAGGGCAATGAGCAGTTCTTC
TRBJ1-1	.	TRBV5-1	.	CASSSNQLAEAFF	TGCGCCAGCAGCTCAAATCAACTCGCGGAAGCTTTCTTT